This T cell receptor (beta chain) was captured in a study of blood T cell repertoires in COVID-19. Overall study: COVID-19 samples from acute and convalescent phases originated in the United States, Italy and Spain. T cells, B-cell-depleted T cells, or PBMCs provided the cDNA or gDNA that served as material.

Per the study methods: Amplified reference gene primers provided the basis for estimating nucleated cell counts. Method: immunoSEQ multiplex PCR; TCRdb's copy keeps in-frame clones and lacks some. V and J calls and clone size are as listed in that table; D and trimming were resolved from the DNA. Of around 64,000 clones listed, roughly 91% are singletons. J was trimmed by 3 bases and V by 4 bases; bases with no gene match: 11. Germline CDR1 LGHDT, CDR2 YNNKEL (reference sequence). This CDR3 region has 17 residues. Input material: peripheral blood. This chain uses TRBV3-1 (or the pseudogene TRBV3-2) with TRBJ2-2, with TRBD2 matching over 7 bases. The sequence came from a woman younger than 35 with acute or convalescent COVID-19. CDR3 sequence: CASSPPIERGHTGELFF. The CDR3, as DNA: TGTGCCAGCAGCCCGCCGATAGAGCGGGGACACACCGGGGAGCTGTTTTTT.